The source of this T cell receptor (beta chain) is a study of T cell changes during pregnancy in multiple sclerosis. The repertoire was sequenced with immunoSEQ multiplex PCR; TCRdb's copy has only in-frame clones and lacks some. The sample lists 100,000 or so clones; approximately 90% were seen once. Germline CDR1 LGHNT, CDR2 FRNRAP. The CDR3 has 13 residues. V lost 3 bases to trimming and J lost 4 bases, with 8 bases between them. This TCR came from a female donor with multiple sclerosis, enrolled in a pregnancy study. The genes are TRBV12-5 and TRBJ2-3; D is perhaps TRBD1 (5 bases). Sequencing used peripheral blood, obtained after pregnancy. The CDR3 DNA follows: TGTGCTAGTGGTTTAGGGGCAGCAGATACGCAGTATTTT. The encoded protein is CASGLGAADTQYF.